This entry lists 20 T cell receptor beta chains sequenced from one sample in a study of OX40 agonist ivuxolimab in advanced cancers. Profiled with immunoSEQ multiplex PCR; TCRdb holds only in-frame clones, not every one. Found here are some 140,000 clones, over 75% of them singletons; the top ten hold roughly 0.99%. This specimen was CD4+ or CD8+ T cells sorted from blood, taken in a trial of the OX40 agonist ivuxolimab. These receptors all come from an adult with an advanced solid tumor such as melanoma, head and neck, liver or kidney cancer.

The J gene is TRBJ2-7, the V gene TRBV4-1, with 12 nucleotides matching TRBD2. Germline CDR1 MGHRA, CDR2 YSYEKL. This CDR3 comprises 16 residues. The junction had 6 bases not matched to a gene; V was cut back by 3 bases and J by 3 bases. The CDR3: CASSHPLAGGIYEQYF. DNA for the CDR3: TGCGCCAGCAGCCACCCACTAGCGGGAGGTATCTACGAGCAGTACTTC.

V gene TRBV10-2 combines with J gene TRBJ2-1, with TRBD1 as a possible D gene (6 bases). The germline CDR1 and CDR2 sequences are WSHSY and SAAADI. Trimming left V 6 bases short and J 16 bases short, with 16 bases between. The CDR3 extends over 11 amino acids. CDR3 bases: TGCGCCAGCAGAAGTGACAGGTTCCCCTTCTTC. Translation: CASRSDRFPFF.

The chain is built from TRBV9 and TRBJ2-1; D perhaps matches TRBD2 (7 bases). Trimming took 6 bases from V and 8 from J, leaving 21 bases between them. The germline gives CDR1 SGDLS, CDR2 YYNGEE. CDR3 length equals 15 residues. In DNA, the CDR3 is TGTGCCAGCACCCCGGGGGGCGGGAGAGGCGATGAGCAGTTCTTC. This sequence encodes CASTPGGGRGDEQFF.

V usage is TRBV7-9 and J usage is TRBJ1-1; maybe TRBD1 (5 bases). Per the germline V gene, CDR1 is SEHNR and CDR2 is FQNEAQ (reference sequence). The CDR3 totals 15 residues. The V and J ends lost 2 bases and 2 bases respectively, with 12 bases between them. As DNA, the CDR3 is TGTGCCAGCAGCTTAACGGGGGGAAGAAACACTGAAGCTTTCTTT. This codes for CASSLTGGRNTEAFF.

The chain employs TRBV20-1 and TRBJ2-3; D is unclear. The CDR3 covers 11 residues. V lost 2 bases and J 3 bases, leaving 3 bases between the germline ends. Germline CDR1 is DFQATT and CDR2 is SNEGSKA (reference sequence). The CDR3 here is CSARPTDTQYF. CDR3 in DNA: TGCAGTGCTAGACCAACAGATACGCAGTATTTT.

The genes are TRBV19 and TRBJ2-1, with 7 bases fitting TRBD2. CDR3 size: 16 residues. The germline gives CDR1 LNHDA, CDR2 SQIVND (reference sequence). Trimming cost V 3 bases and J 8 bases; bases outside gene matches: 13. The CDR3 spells CASSMPSAGEFYEQFF. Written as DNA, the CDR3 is TGTGCCAGTAGTATGCCGTCGGCGGGAGAGTTTTATGAGCAGTTCTTC. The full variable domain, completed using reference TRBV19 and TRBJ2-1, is DGGITQSPKYLFRKEGQNVTLSCEQNLNHDAMYWYRQDPGQGLRLIYYSQIVNDFQKGDIAEGYSVSREKKESFPLTVTSAQKNPTAFYLCASSMPSAGEFYEQFFGPGTRLTVL.

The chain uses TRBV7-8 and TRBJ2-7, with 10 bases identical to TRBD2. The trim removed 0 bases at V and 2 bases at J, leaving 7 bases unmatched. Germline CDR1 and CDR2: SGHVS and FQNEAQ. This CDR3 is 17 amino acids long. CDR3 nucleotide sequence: TGTGCCAGCAGCTTAGCGCTCTCTAGCGGGAGTCCCTACGAGCAGTACTTC. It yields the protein CASSLALSSGSPYEQYF.

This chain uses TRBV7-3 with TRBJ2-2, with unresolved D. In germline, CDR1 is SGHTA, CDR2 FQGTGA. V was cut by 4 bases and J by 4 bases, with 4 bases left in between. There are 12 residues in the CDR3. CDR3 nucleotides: TGTGCCAGCAGCTCCAGCACCGGGGAGCTGTTTTTT. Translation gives CASSSSTGELFF.

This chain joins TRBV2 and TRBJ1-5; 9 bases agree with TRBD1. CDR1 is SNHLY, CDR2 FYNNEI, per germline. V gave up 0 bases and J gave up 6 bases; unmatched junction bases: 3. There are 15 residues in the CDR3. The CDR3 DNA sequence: TGTGCCAGCAGTGAAGCCACAGGGGGCGTTCAGCCCCAGCATTTT. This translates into CASSEATGGVQPQHF.

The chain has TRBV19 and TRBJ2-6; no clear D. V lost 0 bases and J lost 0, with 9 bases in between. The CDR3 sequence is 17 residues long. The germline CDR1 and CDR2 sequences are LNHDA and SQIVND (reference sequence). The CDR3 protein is CASSIEGSISGANVLTF. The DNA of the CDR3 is TGTGCCAGTAGTATAGAGGGCAGCATCTCTGGGGCCAACGTCCTGACTTTC.

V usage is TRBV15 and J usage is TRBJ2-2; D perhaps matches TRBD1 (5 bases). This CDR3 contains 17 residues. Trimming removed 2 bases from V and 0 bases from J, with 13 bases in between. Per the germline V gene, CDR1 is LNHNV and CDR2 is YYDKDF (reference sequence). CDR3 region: CATSRSRTYANTGELFF. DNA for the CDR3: TGTGCCACCAGCAGAAGCCGGACATACGCGAACACCGGGGAGCTGTTTTTT. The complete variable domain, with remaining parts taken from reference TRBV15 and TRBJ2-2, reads DAMVIQNPRYQVTQFGKPVTLSCSQTLNHNVMYWYQQKSSQAPKLLFHYYDKDFNNEADTPDNFQSRRPNTSFCFLDIRSPGLGDTAMYLCATSRSRTYANTGELFFGEGSRLTVL.

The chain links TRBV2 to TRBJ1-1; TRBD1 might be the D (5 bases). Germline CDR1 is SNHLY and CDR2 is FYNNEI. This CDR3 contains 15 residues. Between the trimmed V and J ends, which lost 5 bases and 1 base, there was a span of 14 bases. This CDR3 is CASSSRAGQNTEAFF. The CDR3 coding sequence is TGTGCCAGCAGTTCTCGCGCAGGGCAGAACACTGAAGCTTTCTTT.

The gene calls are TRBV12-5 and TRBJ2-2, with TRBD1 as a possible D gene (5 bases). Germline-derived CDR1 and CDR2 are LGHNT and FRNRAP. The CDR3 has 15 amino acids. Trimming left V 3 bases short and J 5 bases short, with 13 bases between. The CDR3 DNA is TGTGCTAGTGGTTTCGGAGCCAGGGAAACCGGGGAGCTGTTTTTT. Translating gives CASGFGARETGELFF. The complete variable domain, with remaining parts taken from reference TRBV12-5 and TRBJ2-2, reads DARVTQTPRHKVTEMGQEVTMRCQPILGHNTVFWYRQTMMQGLELLAYFRNRAPLDDSGMPKDRFSAEMPDATLATLKIQPSEPRDSAVYFCASGFGARETGELFFGEGSRLTVL.

The CDR3 coding sequence is TGTGCCAGCAGCTTGTGGGGGAGCAGGAACGAGCAGTACTTC. Translated: CASSLWGSRNEQYF. The V and J genes are TRBV5-4 and TRBJ2-7; either TRBD1 or TRBD2 may fit D (5 bases each). Germline values: CDR1 SGHNT, CDR2 YYREEE (reference sequence). V was shortened by 1 base and J by 5 bases, with 13 bases between the two germline ends. The CDR3 covers 14 residues.

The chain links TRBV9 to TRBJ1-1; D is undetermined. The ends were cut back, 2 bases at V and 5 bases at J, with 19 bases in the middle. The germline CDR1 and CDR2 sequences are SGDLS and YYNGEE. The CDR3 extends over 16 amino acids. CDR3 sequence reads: CASSVGINIERTEAFF. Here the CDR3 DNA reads TGTGCCAGCAGCGTGGGGATAAATATCGAGAGGACTGAAGCTTTCTTT.

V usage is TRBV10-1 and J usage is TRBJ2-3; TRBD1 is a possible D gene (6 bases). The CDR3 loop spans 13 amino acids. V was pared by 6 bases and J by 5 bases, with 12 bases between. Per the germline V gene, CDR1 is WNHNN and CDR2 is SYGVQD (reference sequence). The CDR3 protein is CASRLQGEDTQYF. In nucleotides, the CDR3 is TGCGCCAGCAGACTACAGGGAGAAGATACGCAGTATTTT.

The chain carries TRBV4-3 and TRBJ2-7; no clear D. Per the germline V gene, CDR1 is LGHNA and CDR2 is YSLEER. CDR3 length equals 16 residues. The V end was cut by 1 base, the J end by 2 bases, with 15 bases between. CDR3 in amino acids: CASSQGEQSVPYEQYF. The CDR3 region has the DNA TGCGCCAGCAGCCAAGGGGAACAGTCGGTCCCCTACGAGCAGTACTTC.

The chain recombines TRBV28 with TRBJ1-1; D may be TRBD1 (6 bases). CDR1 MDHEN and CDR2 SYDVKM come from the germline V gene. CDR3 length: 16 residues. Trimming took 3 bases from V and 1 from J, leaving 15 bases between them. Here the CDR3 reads CASSFPRGRPNTEAFF. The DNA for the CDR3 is TGTGCCAGCAGTTTTCCCCGGGGGCGGCCGAACACTGAAGCTTTCTTT. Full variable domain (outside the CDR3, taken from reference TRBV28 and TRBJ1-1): DVKVTQSSRYLVKRTGEKVFLECVQDMDHENMFWYRQDPGLGLRLIYFSYDVKMKEKGDIPEGYSVSREKKERFSLILESASTNQTSMYLCASSFPRGRPNTEAFFGQGTRLTVV.

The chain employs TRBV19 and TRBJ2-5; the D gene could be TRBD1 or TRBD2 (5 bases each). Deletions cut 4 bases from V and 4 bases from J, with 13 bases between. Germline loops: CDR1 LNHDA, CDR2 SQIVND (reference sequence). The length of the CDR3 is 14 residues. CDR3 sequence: CASSTGSFGETQYF. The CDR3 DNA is TGTGCCAGTAGTACAGGGAGTTTCGGAGAGACCCAGTACTTC.

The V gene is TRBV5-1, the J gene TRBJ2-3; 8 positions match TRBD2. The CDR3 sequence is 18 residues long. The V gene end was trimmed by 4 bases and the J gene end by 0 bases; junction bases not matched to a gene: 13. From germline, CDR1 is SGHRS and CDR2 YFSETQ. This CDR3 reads CASSPGGIAGPSTDTQYF. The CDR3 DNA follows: TGCGCCAGCAGCCCCGGAGGGATAGCGGGGCCTAGCACAGATACGCAGTATTTT.